The clone carrying this T cell receptor beta chain was counted between two and nine times. Its target is not known. Sequenced material consisted of expressed TCRB transcripts (all of the isolated RNA was reverse transcribed). Clones were read by immunoSEQ multiplex PCR, and TCRdb kept only the in-frame ones, dropping some. The sample comprises more than 300,000 clones, roughly 15% of which are singletons, and roughly 0.019% rests with the top ten. The data are from a study of beta chain features in type 1 diabetes. Based on CD45RO/CCR7/CD25/CD127/CD95/CD27, CD4+ regulatory, stem cell-like memory, naive and central memory cells were sorted. Study-wide results and caveats: The naive, central memory and Treg TCRB repertoires looked more alike in patients than they did in healthy donors. Shortening that was moderate but significant affected the TCRB CDR3s of Type 1 diabetes patients in all four CD4+ subsets.

This receptor was taken from a woman under 30 in good health. Sequenced sample: naive CD4+ T cells from blood.

CDR3 nucleotide sequence: TGCGCCAGCAGTCAGGGCAGGGGCCAGAACACTGAAGCTTTCTTT. Amino acid sequence: CASSQGRGQNTEAFF. This chain joins TRBV23-1 and TRBJ1-1, with a weak D call TRBD1 (6 bases). TRBV23-1 is known as an ORF, though its function is uncertain. CDR3 length: 15 amino acids. The V end lost 3 bases, the J end lost 1 base, and 12 bases lay between the germline ends.